The sequence of this TCR beta chain was determined in a study of siplizumab effects on memory and regulatory T cells. This CDR3 comprises 15 residues. The V end was cut by 4 bases, the J end by 1 base, with 11 bases between. Germline V gene lookup returns CDR1 SGHRS and CDR2 YFSETQ. The study, taken as a whole, reports: There appeared to be greater diversity in naive T cells than in memory cells, and naive T cells seemed major contributors to the alloresponse. In controls, approximately 28% of mappable alloreactive CD4+ clones were Treg-derived on average, versus roughly 69% with siplizumab. Assignment to unstimulated subsets succeeded for only a minor fraction of the alloreactive clones.

On this clone itself: What it binds is unknown.

In each sample, roughly 100,000 TCR templates were assayed. Using immunoSEQ multiplex PCR, the repertoire was profiled, and TCRdb retains in-frame clones only, with some absent. The repertoire has around 97,000 clones, 90% to 95% of them found once; the top ten carry 1.3%. The V gene is TRBV5-1, the J gene TRBJ1-4, with a weak D call TRBD1 (6 bases). This receptor was taken from a human donor in good health. Sequencing input: non-Treg CD4+ T cells sorted from blood. The DNA of the CDR3 is TGCGCCAGCAGCCCTACAGGGATAACTAATGAAAAACTGTTTTTT. Translating gives CASSPTGITNEKLFF.